The 10 T cell receptor beta chains reported below all come from one sample, sequenced in a study of blood T cell repertoires in COVID-19. Clones were read by immunoSEQ multiplex PCR, and TCRdb kept only the in-frame ones, dropping some. Altogether some 300,000 clones are present, about 87% being singletons, with the ten largest covering about 7%. The sequenced sample was peripheral blood. The receptors come from a woman under 40 who had recovered from COVID-19.

The chain is built from TRBV19 and TRBJ2-7; 8 nucleotides line up with TRBD1. The germline V gene has CDR1 LNHDA and CDR2 SQIVND (reference sequence). V lost 5 bases to trimming and J lost 3 bases; unmatched junction nucleotides: 9. The CDR3 extends over 15 amino acids. The CDR3 here is CASSFTRDRYYEQYF. CDR3 nucleotides: TGTGCCAGTAGTTTCACCCGGGACAGGTACTACGAGCAGTACTTC.

This sequence joins TRBV3-1 (or the pseudogene TRBV3-2) and TRBJ2-1; 11 positions agree with TRBD2. The CDR3 spans 14 residues. Germline V gene data show CDR1 as LGHDT and CDR2 as YNNKEL (reference sequence). Losses at the gene ends were 4 bases for V and 8 bases for J; bases not matched to a gene: 4. CDR3 DNA sequence: TGTGCCAGCAGCCGCGGACTAGCGGGCGATGAGCAGTTCTTC. Its translation: CASSRGLAGDEQFF.

This clone was seen just once. J is TRBJ2-2 and V is TRBV9; D might be TRBD1 (6 bases). The CDR3 sequence is 14 residues long. V dropped 3 bases and J dropped 2 bases, with 8 bases sitting between them. Looked up from germline, CDR1 is SGDLS and CDR2 is YYNGEE. CDR3 in amino acids: CASSGTVNTGELFF. As DNA, the CDR3 is TGTGCCAGCAGCGGGACAGTAAACACCGGGGAGCTGTTTTTT.

The chain joins TRBV5-1 to TRBJ2-7; D perhaps matches TRBD1 (6 bases). The CDR3 runs 12 residues. Germline loops: CDR1 SGHRS, CDR2 YFSETQ. With 5 bases removed from V and 6 bases from J, the gap between germline ends came to 12 bases. The CDR3 region has the DNA TGCGCCAGCAGAAACAGGGATGGCGAGCAGTACTTC. Translation: CASRNRDGEQYF. The whole variable domain, remainder taken from reference TRBV5-1 and TRBJ2-7, is KAGVTQTPRYLIKTRGQQVTLSCSPISGHRSVSWYQQTPGQGLQFLFEYFSETQRNKGNFPGRFSGRQFSNSRSEMNVSTLELGDSALYLCASRNRDGEQYFGPGTRLTVT.

This chain links TRBV2 with TRBJ1-2; 9 bases line up with TRBD1. Germline values: CDR1 SNHLY, CDR2 FYNNEI. The trim removed 8 bases at V and 8 bases at J, leaving 18 bases unmatched. The CDR3 runs to 16 residues. The CDR3 sequence: CASGPGREQGARGYTF. Written as DNA, the CDR3 is TGTGCCAGCGGTCCCGGCCGGGAACAGGGGGCGAGAGGCTACACCTTC. The variable domain in full, completed from reference TRBV2 and TRBJ1-2, reads EPEVTQTPSHQVTQMGQEVILRCVPISNHLYFYWYRQILGQKVEFLVSFYNNEISEKSEIFDDQFSVERPDGSNFTLKIRSTKLEDSAMYFCASGPGREQGARGYTFGSGTRLTVV.

J is TRBJ1-1 and V is TRBV28; tentatively, D is TRBD1 (6 bases). The CDR3 is made up of 15 amino acids. The germline V gene encodes CDR1 MDHEN and CDR2 SYDVKM. Trimming shortened V by 3 bases and J by 9 bases, and 20 bases separated the two germline ends. This CDR3 reads CASSLGGAEMLQAFF. The CDR3 region has the DNA TGTGCCAGCAGTTTGGGGGGGGCCGAAATGTTACAAGCTTTCTTT.

The CDR3 sequence is CASSLTGGDYGYTF. The CDR3 nucleotides are TGCGCCAGCAGCCTGACAGGGGGCGACTATGGCTACACCTTC. The chain has TRBV10-2 and TRBJ1-2; 10 bases line up with TRBD1. This CDR3 has 14 amino acids. From germline, CDR1 is WSHSY and CDR2 SAAADI. With V trimmed by 6 bases and J by 3 bases, 4 bases remained unmatched.

The chain couples TRBV5-5 to TRBJ1-2; possible D gene TRBD1, 5 bases. This CDR3 comprises 12 residues. Trimming shortened V by 5 bases and J by 6 bases, and 11 bases separated the two germline ends. Per germline, CDR1 SGHKS and CDR2 YYEKEE (reference sequence). The CDR3 nucleotides are TGTGCCAGCAGTTATGACAGTCATGGCTACACCTTC. Encoded protein: CASSYDSHGYTF.

This chain connects TRBV5-1 to TRBJ2-5; D may be TRBD1 (5 bases). V was pared by 3 bases and J by 0 bases, with 9 bases between. Per germline, CDR1 SGHRS and CDR2 YFSETQ. The CDR3 length is 14 residues. As DNA, the CDR3 is TGCGCCAGCAGCTGGACGGACAACCAAGAGACCCAGTACTTC. Protein product: CASSWTDNQETQYF.

The gene calls are TRBV5-1 and TRBJ2-3; 9 nucleotides line up with TRBD2. Germline CDR1 and CDR2: SGHRS and YFSETQ. The CDR3 sequence is 19 residues long. With V trimmed by 5 bases and J by 2 bases, 18 bases remained unmatched. The chain's CDR3 is CASSYSALDSGGATDTQYF. CDR3 in DNA: TGCGCCAGCAGTTATAGCGCCCTAGATAGCGGGGGTGCCACAGATACGCAGTATTTT.